This is a list of T cell receptor beta chains from one sample in a study of T cell responses to AZD1222 COVID-19 vaccine. Measured with immunoSEQ multiplex PCR; TCRdb has only the in-frame clones, and not every one. This table holds 150,000 or so clones, about nine tenths found once. The sample was peripheral blood, taken on day 0 of AZD1222 vaccination. The source of these receptors is an adult in good health. The CDR3 runs from the conserved cysteine through the conserved F or W. The D gene is left open where the match is weak. Size tells how often a clone was seen (once, few, many) or the class of an expanded clone, and some rows leave it out.

- | - | TRBJ2-7 | TRBV11-2 | TGTGCCAGCAGCTTAGGGGGGAATGGTTACGAGCAGTACTTC | CASSLGGNGYEQYF
- | TRBD1 | TRBJ1-3 | TRBV10-3 | TGTGCCATCAGTGAGCTACTGACAGGGCGCTCTGGAAACACCATATATTTT | CAISELLTGRSGNTIYF
- | TRBD1 | TRBJ2-7 | TRBV6-5 | TGTGCCAGCAGGCGACCTCGAGACAGGGGCGAGCAGTACTTC | CASRRPRDRGEQYF
- | - | TRBJ2-1 | TRBV10-2 | TGCGCCAGCAGTGAGTCTTTGGGGTCCTACAATGAGCAGTTCTTC | CASSESLGSYNEQFF
- | TRBD1 | TRBJ1-1 | TRBV3-1/TRBV3-2 | TGTGCCAGCAGCCAGACAGGGGCGGCCACTGAAGCTTTCTTT | CASSQTGAATEAFF
- | TRBD1 | TRBJ1-1 | TRBV19 | TGTGCCAGTAGTCTTGGCAGGGGGCACTTGTTGGGGGAGGACACTGAAGCTTTCTTT | CASSLGRGHLLGEDTEAFF
- | - | TRBJ1-2 | TRBV29-1 | TGCAGCGTTGCGGGGCGAGTGGCTGAACGGGGCTACACCTTC | CSVAGRVAERGYTF
once | TRBD1 | TRBJ1-1 | TRBV7-9 | TGTGCCAGCAGCTTAGTGAACAGGGGAAGTCGGGCTGAAGCTTTCTTT | CASSLVNRGSRAEAFF
- | - | TRBJ2-1 | TRBV7-2 | TGTGCCAGCAGCTTAGGACTAGTCTATGAGCAGTTCTTC | CASSLGLVYEQFF
once | - | TRBJ2-1 | TRBV14 | TGTGCCAGCAGCCCCCGGGACATCTACCGCAATGAGCAGTTCTTC | CASSPRDIYRNEQFF
- | - | TRBJ1-2 | TRBV10-3 | TGTGCCATCAGTGTGGAGGGTTATGGCTACACCTTC | CAISVEGYGYTF
- | TRBD1 | TRBJ1-6 | TRBV18 | TGTGCCAGCTCACCAAAGGACAGGGAAGGATCACCCCTCCACTTT | CASSPKDREGSPLHF
- | TRBD2 | TRBJ2-1 | TRBV20-1 | TGCAGTGCTAGTTACACCGGACTAGCGGGGCGGTACAATGAGCAGTTCTTC | CSASYTGLAGRYNEQFF
- | TRBD2 | TRBJ2-5 | TRBV5-1 | TGCGCCAGCAGCTTGATGGGAGGGCTCCAAGAGACCCAGTACTTC | CASSLMGGLQETQYF
- | - | TRBJ2-5 | TRBV7-2 | TGTGCCAGCAGCTCGGGAGAGACCCAGTACTTC | CASSSGETQYF
once | TRBD1 | TRBJ2-7 | TRBV6-5 | TGTGCCAGCAGCCCCGGGACAGGGGGCGACGAGCAGTACTTC | CASSPGTGGDEQYF
- | - | TRBJ1-3 | TRBV19 | TGTGCCAGTAGTTCGGGGTGGGGAAACACCATATATTTT | CASSSGWGNTIYF
- | TRBD1 | TRBJ2-2 | TRBV10-3 | TGTGCCATCAGGACCGGGACAGGGTCGTCCGGGGAGCTGTTTTTT | CAIRTGTGSSGELFF
- | - | TRBJ1-1 | TRBV7-9 | TGTGCCAGCAGCCTTCAATCGGGGAACACTGAAGCTTTCTTT | CASSLQSGNTEAFF
- | - | TRBJ1-3 | TRBV2 | TGTGCCAGTTACCGGGGGGGCACCATATATTTT | CASYRGGTIYF
- | TRBD2 | TRBJ2-5 | TRBV2 | TGTGCCAGCAGTGAAATTCTGGCCACTAGCGGGTACCAAGAGACCCAGTACTTC | CASSEILATSGYQETQYF
- | - | TRBJ1-1 | TRBV29-1 | TGCAGCGTTGCTCCCGCCACCGAAGCTTTCTTT | CSVAPATEAFF
- | - | TRBJ1-1 | TRBV12-3/TRBV12-4 | TGTGCCAGCGGAGGGGGGGGGAACACTGAAGCTTTCTTT | CASGGGGNTEAFF
- | TRBD1 | TRBJ1-1 | TRBV18 | TGTGCCAGCTCACCGAAACGTTCGACAGGGCTGGACACTGAAGCTTTCTTT | CASSPKRSTGLDTEAFF
- | TRBD1 | TRBJ2-3 | TRBV5-6 | TGTGCCAGCAGCCGCGGACAGGGCACAGATACGCAGTATTTT | CASSRGQGTDTQYF
- | - | TRBJ2-7 | TRBV6-6 | TGTGCCAGCAGTTACAAGGGGGGTATGTCCTACGAGCAGTACTTC | CASSYKGGMSYEQYF
- | - | TRBJ1-5 | TRBV6-6 | TGTGCCAGCAGTTACGGGGCAGTCAATCAGCCCCAGCATTTT | CASSYGAVNQPQHF
- | - | TRBJ2-2 | TRBV19 | TGTGCCAGTAGTGGGACCTGGGACACCGGGGAGCTGTTTTTT | CASSGTWDTGELFF
- | - | TRBJ2-2 | TRBV5-1 | TGCGCCAGTACCCTCGGAACAGAGAACACCGGGGAGCTGTTTTTT | CASTLGTENTGELFF
- | - | TRBJ1-1 | TRBV21-1 | TGTGCCAGCAGCAGCAGGGGCGGCCAGAACACTGAAGCTTTCTTT | CASSSRGGQNTEAFF
once | - | TRBJ1-6 | TRBV10-1 | TGCGCCAGCAGTGACCAGGGACTGGAATATAATTCACCCCTCCACTTT | CASSDQGLEYNSPLHF
once | - | TRBJ2-1 | TRBV28 | TGTGCCAGCAGTTTCGTAGCTCGGAATGAGCAGTTCTTC | CASSFVARNEQFF
- | - | TRBJ2-7 | TRBV25-1 | TGTGCCAGCACCCCTTCGACAGGTCTGGAGGAGCAGTACTTC | CASTPSTGLEEQYF
- | - | TRBJ2-3 | TRBV11-3 | TGTGCCAGCAGCTTAGGCCGGTTGGGCACAGATACGCAGTATTTT | CASSLGRLGTDTQYF
- | - | TRBJ1-6 | TRBV2 | TGTGCCAGCAGTGAAGAGGGTTATAATTCACCCCTCCACTTT | CASSEEGYNSPLHF
- | TRBD2 | TRBJ2-3 | TRBV7-2 | TGTGCCAGCAGCTTACTAGGTCTAGCGGGGGGGCCTATCACAGATACGCAGTATTTT | CASSLLGLAGGPITDTQYF
- | - | TRBJ1-5 | TRBV6-5 | TGTGCCAGCACCGAAGGGGGGCATAGCAATCAGCCCCAGCATTTT | CASTEGGHSNQPQHF
- | TRBD1 | TRBJ1-1 | TRBV28 | TGTGCCAGCAGTTCCATGGACAGGGGAGCAACTGAAGCTTTCTTT | CASSSMDRGATEAFF
- | TRBD2 | TRBJ2-1 | TRBV10-3 | TGTGCCATCAGTGAGCATAAGCGGGGGGGCTCCAATGAGCAGTTCTTC | CAISEHKRGGSNEQFF
once | - | TRBJ2-3 | TRBV11-2 | TGTGCCAGCAGCGTTAGCACAGATACGCAGTATTTT | CASSVSTDTQYF
- | TRBD2 | TRBJ2-3 | TRBV7-2 | TGTGCCAGCAGCCCGGGGACTAGTTCCACAGATACGCAGTATTTT | CASSPGTSSTDTQYF
few | TRBD1 | TRBJ1-5 | TRBV28 | TGTGCCAGCAGTCTAGCTTTCTCCAAGACAGGGGGTTATCAGCCCCAGCATTTT | CASSLAFSKTGGYQPQHF
- | - | TRBJ1-1 | TRBV5-1 | TGCGCCAGCAGCTTGGCCGGACCCCCGGTGAACACTGAAGCTTTCTTT | CASSLAGPPVNTEAFF
few | TRBD1 | TRBJ1-1 | TRBV10-3 | TGTGCCATCAGTGCAGATGCAGGGGGAGCTTTCTTT | CAISADAGGAFF
- | - | TRBJ1-4 | TRBV7-9 | TGTGCCAGCAGCTTAGGGGTCGGGGTTGGCGCTAATGAAAAACTGTTTTTT | CASSLGVGVGANEKLFF
- | TRBD2 | TRBJ2-1 | TRBV28 | TGTGCCAGCAGCACCGCCGGGACTAGCGGGAGGTATGAGCAGTTCTTC | CASSTAGTSGRYEQFF
- | - | TRBJ2-2 | TRBV6-5 | TGTGCCAGCAGTCTACACATCCGGGGCTTCGGGGAGCTGTTTTTT | CASSLHIRGFGELFF
- | - | TRBJ1-3 | TRBV4-1 | TGCGCCAGCAGCCAAGGTGGGACCCTACCGGGAAACACCATATATTTT | CASSQGGTLPGNTIYF
- | - | TRBJ1-5 | TRBV2 | TGTGCCAGCAGTGAAGAGGGTAATCAGCCCCAGCATTTT | CASSEEGNQPQHF
- | - | TRBJ2-2 | TRBV5-1 | TGCGCCAGCAGATTAACGGCAGGGATGAACACCGGGGAGCTGTTTTTT | CASRLTAGMNTGELFF
- | - | TRBJ2-5 | TRBV20-1 | TGCAGTGCTAGAGTTCTACCCCTTCAGTACTTC | CSARVLPLQYF